This T cell receptor (beta chain) was captured in a study of shared clonotypes between healthy human individuals. CDR1 SGHTA and CDR2 FQGTGA come from the germline V gene. The trim removed 4 bases at V and 4 bases at J, leaving 6 bases unmatched. There are 14 residues in the CDR3. Several immunoSEQ plates received, in even portions, the genomic DNA of each subset. Sequenced by immunoSEQ multiplex PCR; TCRdb stores in-frame clones only, minus some. Of about 2.3 million clones detected, approximately 90% appear once; the ten largest clones hold 0.37%. Sequencing was done on a sample of naive CD4+ T cells from PBMCs. Subset given: CD45RA+ positively selected. The chain carries TRBV7-3 and TRBJ1-2; 7 bases are shared with TRBD1. The source of this sequence is a man in his late teens or twenties in good health. Some clones in this sample may be carry-over from other donors' samples. The CDR3 DNA sequence: TGTGCCAGCAGCTCAAAAGGGGGCTTCTATGGCTACACCTTC. It yields the protein CASSSKGGFYGYTF.